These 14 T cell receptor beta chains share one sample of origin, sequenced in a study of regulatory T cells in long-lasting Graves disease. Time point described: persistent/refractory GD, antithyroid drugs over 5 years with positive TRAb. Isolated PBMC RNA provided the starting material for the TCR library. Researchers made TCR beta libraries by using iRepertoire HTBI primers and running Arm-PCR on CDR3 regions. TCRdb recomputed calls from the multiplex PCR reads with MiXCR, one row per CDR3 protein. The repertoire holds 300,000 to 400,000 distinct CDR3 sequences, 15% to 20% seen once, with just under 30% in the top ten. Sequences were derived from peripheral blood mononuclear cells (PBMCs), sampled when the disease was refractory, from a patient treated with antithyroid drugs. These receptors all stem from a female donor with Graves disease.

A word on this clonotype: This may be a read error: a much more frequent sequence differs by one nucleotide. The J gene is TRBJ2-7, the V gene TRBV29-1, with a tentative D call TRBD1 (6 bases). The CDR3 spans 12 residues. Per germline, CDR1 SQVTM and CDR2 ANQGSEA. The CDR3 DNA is TGCAGCGTTGAGGACAGATCCTACGAGGAGTACTTC. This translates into CSVEDRSYEEYF.

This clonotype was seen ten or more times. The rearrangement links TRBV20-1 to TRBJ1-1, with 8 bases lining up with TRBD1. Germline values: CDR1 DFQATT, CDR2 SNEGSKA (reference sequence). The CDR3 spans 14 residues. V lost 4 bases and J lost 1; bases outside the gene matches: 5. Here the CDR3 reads CSATAGTGNTEAFF. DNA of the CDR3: TGCAGTGCTACTGCAGGGACAGGGAACACTGAAGCTTTCTTT.

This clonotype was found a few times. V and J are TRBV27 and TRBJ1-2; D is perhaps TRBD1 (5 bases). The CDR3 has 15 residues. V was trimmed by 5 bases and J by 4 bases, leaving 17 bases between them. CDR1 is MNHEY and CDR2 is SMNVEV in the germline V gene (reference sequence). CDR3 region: CASSPSPPQGYGYTF. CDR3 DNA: TGTGCCAGCAGTCCCAGCCCCCCGCAGGGCTATGGCTACACCTTC.

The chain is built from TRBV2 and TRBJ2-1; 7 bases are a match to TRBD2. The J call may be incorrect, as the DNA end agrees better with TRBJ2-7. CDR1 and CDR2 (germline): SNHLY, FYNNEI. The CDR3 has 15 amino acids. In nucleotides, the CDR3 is TGTGCCAGCAGGCAGACTAGCCAGCGCGAGGGTGAGCAGTACTTC. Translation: CASRQTSQREGEQYF.

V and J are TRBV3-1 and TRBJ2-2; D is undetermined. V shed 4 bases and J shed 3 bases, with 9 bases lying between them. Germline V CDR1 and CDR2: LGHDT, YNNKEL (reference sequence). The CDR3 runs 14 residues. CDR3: CASSPRRDTGELFF. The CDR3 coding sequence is TGTGCCAGCAGCCCGCGTAGGGACACCGGGGAGCTGTTTTTT.

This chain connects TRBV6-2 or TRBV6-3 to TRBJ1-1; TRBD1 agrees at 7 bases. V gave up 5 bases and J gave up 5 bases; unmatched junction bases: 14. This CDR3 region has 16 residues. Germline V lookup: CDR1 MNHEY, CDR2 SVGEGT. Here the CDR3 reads CASSEYRGHAGTEAFF. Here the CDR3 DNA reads TGTGCCAGCAGTGAATATAGGGGGCATGCGGGTACTGAAGCTTTCTTT.

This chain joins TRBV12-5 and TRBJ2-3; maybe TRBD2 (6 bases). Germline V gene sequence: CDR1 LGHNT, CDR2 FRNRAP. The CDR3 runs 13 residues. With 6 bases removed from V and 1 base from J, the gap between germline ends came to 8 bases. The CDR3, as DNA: TGTGCTAGTGGCTGGGGGGGCACAGATACGCAGTATTTT. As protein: CASGWGGTDTQYF.

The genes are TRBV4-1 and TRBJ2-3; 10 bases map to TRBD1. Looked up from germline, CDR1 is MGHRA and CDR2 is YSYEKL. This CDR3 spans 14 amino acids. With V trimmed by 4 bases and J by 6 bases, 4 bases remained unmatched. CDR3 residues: CASSPKGQGDTQYF. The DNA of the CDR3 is TGCGCCAGCAGCCCGAAGGGACAGGGGGATACGCAGTATTTT.

In DNA, the CDR3 is TGTGCCAGCAGTCTCACTACGTTTCGACAGGGGGTCGCAGATACGCAGTATTTT. This gives the protein CASSLTTFRQGVADTQYF. The V gene is TRBV6-2 or TRBV6-3, the J gene TRBJ2-3; 9 bases agree with TRBD1. J lost 4 bases, V lost 5 bases, and 16 bases had no gene match. Germline assignment: CDR1 MNHEY and CDR2 SVGEGT. The CDR3 contains 18 residues.

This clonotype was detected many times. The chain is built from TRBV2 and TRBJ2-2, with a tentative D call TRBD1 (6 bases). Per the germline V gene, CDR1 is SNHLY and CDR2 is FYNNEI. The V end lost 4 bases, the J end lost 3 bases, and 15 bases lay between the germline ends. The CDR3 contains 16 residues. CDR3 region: CASSVTGPGDTGELFF. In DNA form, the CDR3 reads TGTGCCAGCAGTGTAACCGGGCCAGGGGACACCGGGGAGCTGTTTTTT.

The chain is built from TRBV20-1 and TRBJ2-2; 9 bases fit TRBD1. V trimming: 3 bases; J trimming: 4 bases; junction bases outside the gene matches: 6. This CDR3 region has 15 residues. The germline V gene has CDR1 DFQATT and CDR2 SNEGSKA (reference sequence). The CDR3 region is CSASFPDRGTGELFF. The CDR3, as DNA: TGCAGTGCTAGTTTCCCGGACAGGGGCACCGGGGAGCTGTTTTTT.

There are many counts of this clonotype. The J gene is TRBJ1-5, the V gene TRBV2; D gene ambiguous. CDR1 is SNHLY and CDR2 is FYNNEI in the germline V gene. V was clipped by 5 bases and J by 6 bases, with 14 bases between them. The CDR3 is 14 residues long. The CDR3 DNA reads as TGTGCCAGCAGTCAGACTGACGGCAGTCAGCCCCAGCATTTT. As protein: CASSQTDGSQPQHF. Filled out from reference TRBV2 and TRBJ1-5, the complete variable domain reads EPEVTQTPSHQVTQMGQEVILRCVPISNHLYFYWYRQILGQKVEFLVSFYNNEISEKSEIFDDQFSVERPDGSNFTLKIRSTKLEDSAMYFCASSQTDGSQPQHFGDGTRLSIL.

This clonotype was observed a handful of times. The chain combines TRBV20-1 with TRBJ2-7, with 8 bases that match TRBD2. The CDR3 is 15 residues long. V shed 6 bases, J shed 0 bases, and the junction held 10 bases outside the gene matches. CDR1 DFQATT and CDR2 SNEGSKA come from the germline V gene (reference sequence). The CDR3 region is CSARTGGPVSYEQYF. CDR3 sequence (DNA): TGCAGTGCCAGAACGGGAGGGCCAGTCTCCTACGAGCAGTACTTC.

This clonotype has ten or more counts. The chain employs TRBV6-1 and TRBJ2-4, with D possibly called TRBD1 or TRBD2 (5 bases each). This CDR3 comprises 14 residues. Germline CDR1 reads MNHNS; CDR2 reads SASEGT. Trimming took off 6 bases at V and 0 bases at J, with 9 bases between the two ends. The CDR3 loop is CASRIGGAKNIQYF. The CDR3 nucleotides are TGTGCCAGCAGGATTGGGGGAGCCAAAAACATTCAGTACTTC.